This T cell receptor (beta chain) was found in a study of blood T cell repertoires in COVID-19. In the study overall: COVID-19 samples collected from the United States, Italy and Spain covered acute and convalescent phases. T cells, B-cell-depleted T cells, or PBMCs supplied cDNA or gDNA.

Per the original methods: Estimates of nucleated cell counts were drawn from the amplification of reference gene primers. The assay was immunoSEQ multiplex PCR, and TCRdb's table has in-frame clones only and misses some. Clonal size and the V and J genes are those of that table, whereas D and trimming came from the DNA. The table includes about 260,000 clones, roughly 84% detected once. The trim removed 0 bases at V and 6 bases at J, leaving 7 bases unmatched. The CDR3 length is 16 residues. The germline gives CDR1 LGHDT, CDR2 YNNKEL (reference sequence). The V and J genes are TRBV3-1 (or the pseudogene TRBV3-2) and TRBJ2-1; 8 positions agree with TRBD2. This TCR came from a woman in her 40s who had recovered from COVID-19. Sequenced: peripheral blood. Here the CDR3 reads CASSQDRGGPFNEQFF. DNA for the CDR3: TGTGCCAGCAGCCAAGACCGGGGGGGTCCCTTCAATGAGCAGTTCTTC.